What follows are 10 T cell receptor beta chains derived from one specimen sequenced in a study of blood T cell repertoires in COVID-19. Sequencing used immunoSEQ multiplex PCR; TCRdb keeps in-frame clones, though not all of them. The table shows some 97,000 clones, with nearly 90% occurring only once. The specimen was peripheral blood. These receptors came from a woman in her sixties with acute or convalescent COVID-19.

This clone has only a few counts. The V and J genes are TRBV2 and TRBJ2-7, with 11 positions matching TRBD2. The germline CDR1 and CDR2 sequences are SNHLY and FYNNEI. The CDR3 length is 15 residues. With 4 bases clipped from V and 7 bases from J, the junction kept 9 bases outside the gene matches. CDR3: CASSGFPGLAEEQYF. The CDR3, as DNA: TGTGCCAGCAGTGGCTTCCCGGGACTAGCGGAAGAGCAGTACTTC.

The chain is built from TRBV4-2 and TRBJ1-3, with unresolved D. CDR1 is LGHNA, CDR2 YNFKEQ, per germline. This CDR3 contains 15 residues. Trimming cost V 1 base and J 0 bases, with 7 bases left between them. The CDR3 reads CASSQAVSSGNTIYF. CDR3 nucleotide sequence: TGTGCCAGCAGCCAAGCGGTTAGCTCTGGAAACACCATATATTTT.

CDR3 sequence: CASSRQDPGELFF. CDR3 bases: TGTGCCAGCAGTAGACAGGACCCCGGGGAGCTGTTTTTT. The chain uses TRBV2 and TRBJ2-2, with D perhaps matching TRBD1 (6 bases). Per the germline V gene, CDR1 is SNHLY and CDR2 is FYNNEI. Trimming removed 5 bases at V and 6 bases at J, with 10 bases between. This CDR3 comprises 13 residues.

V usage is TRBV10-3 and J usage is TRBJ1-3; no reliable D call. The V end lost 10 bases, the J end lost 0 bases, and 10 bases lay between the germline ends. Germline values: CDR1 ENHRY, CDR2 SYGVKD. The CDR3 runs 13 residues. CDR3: CATVPSSGNTIYF. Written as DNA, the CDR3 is TGTGCCACGGTACCTAGCTCTGGAAACACCATATATTTT.

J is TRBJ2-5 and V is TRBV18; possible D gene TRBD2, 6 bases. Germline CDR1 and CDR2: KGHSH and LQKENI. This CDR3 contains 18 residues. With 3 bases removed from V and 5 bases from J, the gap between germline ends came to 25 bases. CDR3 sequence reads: CASSPGVPSMIRGETQYF. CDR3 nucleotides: TGTGCCAGCTCACCCGGGGTTCCATCGATGATACGGGGGGAGACCCAGTACTTC. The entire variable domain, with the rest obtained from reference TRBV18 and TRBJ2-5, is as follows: NAGVMQNPRHLVRRRGQEARLRCSPMKGHSHVYWYRQLPEEGLKFMVYLQKENIIDESGMPKERFSAEFPKEGPSILRIQQVVRGDSAAYFCASSPGVPSMIRGETQYFGPGTRLLVL.

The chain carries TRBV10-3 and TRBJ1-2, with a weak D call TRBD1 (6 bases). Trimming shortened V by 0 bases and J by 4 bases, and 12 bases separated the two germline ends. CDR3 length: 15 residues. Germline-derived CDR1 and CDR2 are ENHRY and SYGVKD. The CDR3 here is CAISESTGGRYGYTF. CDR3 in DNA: TGTGCCATCAGTGAGTCGACGGGGGGCCGCTATGGCTACACCTTC.

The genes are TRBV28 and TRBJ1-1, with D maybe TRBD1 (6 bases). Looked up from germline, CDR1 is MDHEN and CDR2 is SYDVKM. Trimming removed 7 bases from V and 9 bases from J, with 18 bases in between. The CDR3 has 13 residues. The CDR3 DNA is TGTGCCAGCACCCTAACCGGGACAACCAAAGCTTTCTTT. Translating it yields CASTLTGTTKAFF.

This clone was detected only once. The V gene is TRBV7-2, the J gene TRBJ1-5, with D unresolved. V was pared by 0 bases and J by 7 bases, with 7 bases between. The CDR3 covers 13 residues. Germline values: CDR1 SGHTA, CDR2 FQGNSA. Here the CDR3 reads CASSLAAAQPQHF. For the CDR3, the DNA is TGTGCCAGCAGCTTAGCCGCGGCACAGCCCCAGCATTTT.

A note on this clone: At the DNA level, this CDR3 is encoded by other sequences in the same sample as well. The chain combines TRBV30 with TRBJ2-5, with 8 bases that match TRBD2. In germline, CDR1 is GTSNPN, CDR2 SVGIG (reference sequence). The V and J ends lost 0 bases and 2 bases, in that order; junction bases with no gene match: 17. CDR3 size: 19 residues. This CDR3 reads CAWSVYRGREGWDQETQYF. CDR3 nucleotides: TGTGCCTGGAGTGTATATCGGGGTCGGGAGGGATGGGATCAAGAGACCCAGTACTTC.

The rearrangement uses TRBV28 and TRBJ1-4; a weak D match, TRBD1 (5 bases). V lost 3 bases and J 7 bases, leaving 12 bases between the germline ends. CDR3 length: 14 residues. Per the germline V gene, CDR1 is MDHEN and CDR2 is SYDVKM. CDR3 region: CASSFPGNSEKLFF. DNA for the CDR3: TGTGCCAGCAGTTTCCCAGGGAATTCTGAAAAACTGTTTTTT.